The 4 T cell receptor beta chains in this list originate from one sample, sequenced in a study of blood T cell repertoires in COVID-19. Profiling relied on immunoSEQ multiplex PCR, and the TCRdb table lists in-frame clones only, not all of them. The sample gives approximately 37,000 clones, approximately 86% of which show up once; approximately 19% is in the top ten. The sample consisted of peripheral blood. The receptor set was obtained from a man between 45 and 60 years old in a cohort sampled during active COVID-19.

The rearrangement uses TRBV7-9 and TRBJ1-3; D is undetermined. The CDR3 loop spans 15 amino acids. Deletions cut 1 base from V and 7 bases from J, with 14 bases between. Germline lookup yields CDR1 SEHNR and CDR2 FQNEAQ (reference sequence). The CDR3 is CASSLGYGDSNTIYF. The CDR3 DNA reads as TGTGCCAGCAGCTTAGGGTACGGGGATTCTAACACCATATATTTT.

V gene TRBV3-1 (or the pseudogene TRBV3-2) combines with J gene TRBJ1-1; maybe TRBD1 (5 bases). Per germline, CDR1 LGHDT and CDR2 YNNKEL (reference sequence). The V end was cut by 7 bases, the J end by 0 bases, with 15 bases between. There are 15 residues in the CDR3. The chain's CDR3 is CASIPGGVMNTEAFF. CDR3 nucleotides: TGTGCCAGCATCCCCGGGGGGGTCATGAACACTGAAGCTTTCTTT.

The CDR3 sequence is CAWNKGQGNTEAFF. The DNA for the CDR3 is TGTGCCTGGAATAAGGGACAGGGGAACACTGAAGCTTTCTTT. The rearrangement uses TRBV30 and TRBJ1-1, with 9 nucleotides matching TRBD1. After removal of 4 bases from V and 1 base from J, the junction contained 4 bases not matched to a gene. The CDR3 sequence is 14 residues long. CDR1 is GTSNPN and CDR2 is SVGIG in the germline V gene (reference sequence).

The chain links TRBV7-9 to TRBJ2-3; tentatively, D is TRBD1 (6 bases). V lost 3 bases and J lost 0, with 10 bases in between. Germline CDR1 reads SEHNR; CDR2 reads FQNEAQ (reference sequence). The CDR3 runs to 15 residues. In DNA form, the CDR3 reads TGTGCCAGCAGCTTCGGGACACCTAGCACAGATACGCAGTATTTT. Encoded protein: CASSFGTPSTDTQYF.